Listed below are T cell receptor beta chains from one sample, sequenced in a study of PD-L1 blockade in urothelial cancer. TCRdb's copy holds only in-frame clones and misses some; the assay was immunoSEQ multiplex PCR. The sample has tens of thousands of clones, around 88% seen once; the top ten hold roughly a quarter. Sample: PBMCs, taken around atezolizumab (anti-PD-L1) treatment. Receptors originate from a man in his 60s with urothelial cancer. Each CDR3 is given with its conserved first and last residue. D genes are given only for firm matches. Clone sizes are given selectively: once, few, many, or a class where the clone is expanded.

NA	TRBV5-1	NA	TRBJ1-3	CASSLGWLSGNTIYF	TGCGCCAGCAGCTTGGGGTGGCTCTCTGGAAACACCATATATTTT
few	TRBV2	NA	TRBJ2-3	CASRAFGLAFDLDTQYF	TGTGCCAGCAGAGCCTTTGGACTTGCATTCGACCTAGATACGCAGTATTTT
NA	TRBV7-6	NA	TRBJ1-1	CASSLRGKNTEAFF	TGTGCCAGCAGCTTACGAGGAAAGAACACTGAAGCTTTCTTT
NA	TRBV28	NA	TRBJ2-7	CASSLGSPPHYEQYF	TGTGCCAGCAGTTTGGGCTCCCCCCCTCACTACGAGCAGTACTTC
NA	TRBV6-5	TRBD1	TRBJ1-2	CASSYPGQGAGGYTF	TGTGCCAGCAGTTACCCGGGACAGGGGGCGGGTGGCTACACCTTC
NA	TRBV7-9	NA	TRBJ2-3	CASSLARTDTQYF	TGTGCCAGCAGCCTAGCCAGGACAGATACGCAGTATTTT
NA	TRBV7-7	NA	TRBJ1-1	CASSLSKNTEAFF	TGTGCTAGCAGCTTATCAAAGAACACTGAAGCTTTCTTT
NA	TRBV7-9	NA	TRBJ2-3	CASSSGLAQYF	TGTGCCAGCAGCTCAGGGTTGGCGCAGTATTTT
NA	TRBV9	TRBD1	TRBJ1-2	CASSVGQGVFYGYTF	TGTGCCAGCAGCGTAGGCCAGGGGGTTTTCTATGGCTACACCTTC
NA	TRBV11-2	NA	TRBJ1-6	CASSLDLGVSPLHF	TGTGCCAGCAGCTTAGATCTCGGGGTTTCACCCCTCCACTTT
NA	TRBV19	TRBD1	TRBJ2-6	CASSIGGQGLPGANVLTF	TGTGCCAGTAGTATAGGGGGACAGGGACTTCCTGGGGCCAACGTCCTGACTTTC
NA	TRBV7-8	TRBD1	TRBJ1-5	CASSLSDRGSNQPQHF	TGTGCCAGCAGCTTATCCGACAGGGGTAGCAATCAGCCCCAGCATTTT
NA	TRBV18	NA	TRBJ2-6	CASSPPETGTSGANVLTF	TGTGCCAGCTCACCACCCGAGACAGGGACTTCAGGGGCCAACGTCCTGACTTTC
NA	TRBV5-1	TRBD2	TRBJ2-1	CASSLDRGGLNEQFF	TGCGCCAGCAGCTTGGACCGGGGGGGCCTGAATGAGCAGTTCTTC
NA	TRBV5-8	NA	TRBJ2-7	CASSRGGTGLTYEQYF	TGTGCCAGCAGCCGCGGGGGAACAGGGCTTACCTACGAGCAGTACTTC
NA	TRBV27	TRBD1	TRBJ2-7	CASKARQGFFEQYF	TGTGCCAGCAAGGCGCGACAGGGATTCTTCGAGCAGTACTTC
NA	TRBV13	TRBD2	TRBJ2-7	CASSFATLRLAGGREQYF	TGTGCCAGCAGCTTTGCCACCCTACGACTAGCGGGAGGGCGGGAGCAGTACTTC
NA	TRBV5-1	TRBD1	TRBJ2-7	CASSLRTGNYEQYF	TGCGCCAGCAGCTTGAGGACAGGGAACTACGAGCAGTACTTC
few	TRBV5-1	NA	TRBJ1-2	CASSAAGRRGYTF	TGCGCCAGCAGCGCCGCCGGGAGGAGGGGCTACACCTTC
NA	TRBV2	TRBD1	TRBJ1-5	CASSRDRHNQPQHF	TGTGCCAGCAGCCGGGACAGACACAATCAGCCCCAGCATTTT
NA	TRBV2	NA	TRBJ2-7	CASSSDRYEQYF	TGTGCCAGCAGTTCCGACAGGTACGAGCAGTACTTC
once	TRBV12-5	TRBD1	TRBJ2-1	CASGLLTGTGAYNEQFF	TGTGCTAGTGGTTTGCTAACCGGGACAGGGGCCTACAATGAGCAGTTCTTC
NA	TRBV7-8	NA	TRBJ2-3	CASSLGGLAPTDTQYF	TGTGCCAGCAGCTTAGGTGGGCTAGCGCCGACAGATACGCAGTATTTT
once	TRBV27	NA	TRBJ2-4	CASSPAPGLAKNIQYF	TGTGCCAGCAGTCCGGCCCCGGGGTTAGCCAAAAACATTCAGTACTTC
NA	TRBV7-2	TRBD1	TRBJ2-7	CASSPGQLTYEQYF	TGTGCCAGCAGCCCGGGACAGTTGACCTACGAGCAGTACTTC
NA	TRBV19	TRBD1	TRBJ1-4	CASSFGTGNEKLFF	TGTGCCAGTAGTTTCGGGACAGGGAATGAAAAACTGTTTTTT
few	TRBV19	NA	TRBJ1-4	CASSIDRGTTNEKLFF	TGTGCCAGTAGTATAGACAGGGGCACAACTAATGAAAAACTGTTTTTT
NA	TRBV5-1	NA	TRBJ2-2	CASSLGHPGELFF	TGCGCCAGCAGCTTGGGACACCCCGGGGAGCTGTTTTTT
NA	TRBV21-1	NA	TRBJ1-1	CASSSRGWGVDFF	TGTGCCAGCAGCTCCCGGGGATGGGGAGTGGATTTCTTT
NA	TRBV19	NA	TRBJ2-4	CASSIGRILAKNIQYF	TGTGCCAGTAGTATAGGGAGGATTCTAGCCAAAAACATTCAGTACTTC
NA	TRBV7-5	NA	TRBJ2-1	CARSARGNWYNEQFF	TGTGCCAGAAGCGCCAGGGGAAACTGGTACAATGAGCAGTTCTTC